These T cell receptor beta chains were read from a single sample in a study of tumor-infiltrating lymphocytes in oesophageal squamous cell carcinoma. In TCRdb, the PCR reads were re-called with MiXCR into one record per CDR3 protein. The sample shows approximately 5,600 distinct CDR3 sequences, around 15% of them seen only once. The sequenced sample was normal esophageal tissue next to the tumor. Receptors were obtained from a male donor with esophageal squamous cell carcinoma. Each CDR3 is given with its conserved first and last residue. D genes are given only for firm matches. Not all rows give a size; the values are once, few, many and, for expanded clones, a class.

D: TRBD2; length: 19; size: medium-sized; J: TRBJ2-1; V: TRBV6-6; DNA: TGTGCCAGCAGTTACTCAATGAGACTAGCGGGGGGCCTTTACAATGAGCAGTTCTTC; CDR3: CASSYSMRLAGGLYNEQFF
D: -; length: 14; size: many; J: TRBJ1-1; V: TRBV6-1; DNA: TGTGCCAGCAGTGATCAGGGGAGGAACACTGAAGCTTTCTTT; CDR3: CASSDQGRNTEAFF
D: TRBD1; length: 18; size: few; J: TRBJ1-5; V: TRBV20-1; DNA: TGCAGTGCTCAAACAGGGGGGTTCGAACGGAGTGAAGGTCAGCCCCAGCATTTT; CDR3: CSAQTGGFERSEGQPQHF
D: -; length: 15; size: many; J: TRBJ2-1; V: TRBV7-9; DNA: TGTGCCAGCAGTCGTATTACAGGGTTGTCGGAGACCCAGTTCTTC; CDR3: CASSRITGLSETQFF
D: TRBD1; length: 14; size: many; J: TRBJ1-1; V: TRBV12-3/TRBV12-4; DNA: TGTGCCAGCAGTCCGGGACAGGGGGGCACTGAAGCTTTCTTT; CDR3: CASSPGQGGTEAFF
D: TRBD1; length: 19; size: large; J: TRBJ2-3; V: TRBV7-6; DNA: TGTGCCAGCAGCTGGGCCCCACCGGGACAGGGACGGTCCACAGATACGCAGTATTTT; CDR3: CASSWAPPGQGRSTDTQYF
D: -; length: 16; size: -; J: TRBJ2-7; V: TRBV12-2; DNA: TGTGCAAGAAGTAATACCGGGACCCAAAGCTCCTACGAGCAGTACTTC; CDR3: CARSNTGTQSSYEQYF
D: -; length: 13; size: many; J: TRBJ1-2; V: TRBV6-1; DNA: TGTGCCAGCAGTGGGAGCCCATCGAGTGGCTACACCTTC; CDR3: CASSGSPSSGYTF
D: TRBD1; length: 15; size: many; J: TRBJ2-3; V: TRBV6-1; DNA: TGTGCCAGCAGAGGCCAGGGGGTTGGCACAGATACGCAGTATTTT; CDR3: CASRGQGVGTDTQYF
D: TRBD1; length: 13; size: -; J: TRBJ2-7; V: TRBV20-1; DNA: TGCAGTGCACCGGGACAGGGGGCAAATGAGCAGTACTTC; CDR3: CSAPGQGANEQYF
D: -; length: 15; size: medium-sized; J: TRBJ2-7; V: TRBV7-8; DNA: TGTGCCAGCAGCTTAGGGCAGGGGCCGTCCTACGAGCAGTACTTC; CDR3: CASSLGQGPSYEQYF
D: -; length: 16; size: many; J: TRBJ2-3; V: TRBV6-6; DNA: TGTGCCAGCAGTTACGGGGCGGGGGCGACCACAGATACGCAGTATTTT; CDR3: CASSYGAGATTDTQYF
D: TRBD2; length: 14; size: -; J: TRBJ2-7; V: TRBV7-4; DNA: TGTGCCAGCAGCTTATGGGGGGGGTCCTACGAGCAGTACTTC; CDR3: CASSLWGGSYEQYF
D: TRBD1; length: 14; size: many; J: TRBJ1-2; V: TRBV5-4; DNA: TGTGCCAGCAGCCCGGGACAGGAAAACTATGGCTACACCTTC; CDR3: CASSPGQENYGYTF
D: -; length: 18; size: many; J: TRBJ2-3; V: TRBV4-1; DNA: TGCGCCAGCAGCCAAGGTGGGGGTGGGCCGGCTAGCACAGATACGCAGTATTTT; CDR3: CASSQGGGGPASTDTQYF
D: -; length: 12; size: many; J: TRBJ1-2; V: TRBV6-1; DNA: TGTGCCAGCAGCGGGGACGGCTATGGCTACACCTTC; CDR3: CASSGDGYGYTF
D: -; length: 15; size: few; J: TRBJ1-1; V: TRBV9; DNA: TGTGCCAGCAGCCCAAGACAGGACCTGAACACTGAAGCTTTCTTT; CDR3: CASSPRQDLNTEAFF
D: -; length: 12; size: -; J: TRBJ1-1; V: TRBV9; DNA: TGTGCCAGCAGCGTAGTTTGGTGGGAACTAGTCTTT; CDR3: CASSVVWWELVF
D: -; length: 15; size: -; J: TRBJ2-5; V: TRBV2; DNA: TGTGCCAGCAAGGGGGCGAGGGGGGGTCGAGAGACCCAGTACTTC; CDR3: CASKGARGGRETQYF
D: TRBD1; length: 15; size: many; J: TRBJ2-7; V: TRBV12-3/TRBV12-4; DNA: TGTGCCAGCAGTCAGTCAGGGGGCTTCGACTACGAGCAGTACTTC; CDR3: CASSQSGGFDYEQYF
D: -; length: 13; size: medium-sized; J: TRBJ1-2; V: TRBV7-9; DNA: TGTGCCAGCAGCCACCAGGGGAACTATGGCTACACCTTC; CDR3: CASSHQGNYGYTF
D: -; length: 17; size: many; J: TRBJ1-1; V: TRBV11-2; DNA: TGTGCCAGCAGCCCCCGGACAGCCAAGGCGGCGAACACTGAAGCTTTCTTT; CDR3: CASSPRTAKAANTEAFF